The entry below describes one T cell receptor (beta chain). The antigen remains unidentified. These data originate in a study of cytomegalovirus exposure and HLA in healthy donors. Study-level points and caveats: It was confirmed in vitro that a few of the CMV-associated chains were specific for CMV antigens. TCR sequences were mostly rare, though some public TCRs occurred in many donors.

With 60 Vbeta and 13 Jbeta primers, the PCR was carried out. Per the study methods: In a later analysis, approximately 80 million unique TCR beta chains included roughly 11 million shared by two or more donors. Here immunoSEQ multiplex PCR was the method, and the copy in TCRdb shows in-frame clones only, minus some. For V, J and clone size, that table is used; D and trimming come from the DNA. The sample has some 150,000 clones; around 85% are singletons. This CDR3 contains 15 residues. J lost 4 bases, V lost 4 bases, and 7 bases had no gene match. Per the germline V gene, CDR1 is MDHEN and CDR2 is SYDVKM.

Sequencing was carried out using PBMCs. The TCR sequence derives from a woman aged 30 to 39 in good health and CMV-seronegative. The chain employs TRBV28 and TRBJ2-7, with 10 bases fitting TRBD1. As DNA, the CDR3 is TGTGCCAGCAGTTGGGGACAGGGGATCGGATACGAGCAGTACTTC. It yields the protein CASSWGQGIGYEQYF.